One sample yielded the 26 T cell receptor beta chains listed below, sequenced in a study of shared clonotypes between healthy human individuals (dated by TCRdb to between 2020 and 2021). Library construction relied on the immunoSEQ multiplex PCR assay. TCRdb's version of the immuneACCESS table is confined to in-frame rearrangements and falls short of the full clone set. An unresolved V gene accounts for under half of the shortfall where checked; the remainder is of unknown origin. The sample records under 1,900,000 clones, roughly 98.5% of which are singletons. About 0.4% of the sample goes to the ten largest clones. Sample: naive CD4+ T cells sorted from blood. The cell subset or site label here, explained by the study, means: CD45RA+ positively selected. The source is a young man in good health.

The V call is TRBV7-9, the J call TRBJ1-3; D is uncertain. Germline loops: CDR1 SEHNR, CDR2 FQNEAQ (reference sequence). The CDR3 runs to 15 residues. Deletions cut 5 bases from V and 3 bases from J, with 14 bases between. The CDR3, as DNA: TGTGCCAGCAGCCCCGATCTGGCCGGTGGAAACACCATATATTTT. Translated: CASSPDLAGGNTIYF. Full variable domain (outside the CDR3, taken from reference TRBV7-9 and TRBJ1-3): DTGVSQNPRHKITKRGQNVTFRCDPISEHNRLYWYRQTLGQGPEFLTYFQNEAQLEKSRLLSDRFSAERPKGSFSTLEIQRTEQGDSAMYLCASSPDLAGGNTIYFGEGSWLTVV.

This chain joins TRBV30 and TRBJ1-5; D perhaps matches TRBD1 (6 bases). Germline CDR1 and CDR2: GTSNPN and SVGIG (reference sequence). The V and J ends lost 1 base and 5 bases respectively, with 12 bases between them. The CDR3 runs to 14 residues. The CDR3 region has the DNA TGTGCCTGGAGTGGTGGGGGCGAGTATCAGCCCCAGCATTTT. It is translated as CAWSGGGEYQPQHF.

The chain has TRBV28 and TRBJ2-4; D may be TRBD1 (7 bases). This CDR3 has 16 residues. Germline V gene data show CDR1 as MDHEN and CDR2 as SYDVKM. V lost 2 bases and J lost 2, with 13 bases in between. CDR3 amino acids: CASSLLRGVTKNIQYF. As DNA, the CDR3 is TGTGCCAGCAGTTTACTCAGGGGGGTTACCAAAAACATTCAGTACTTC. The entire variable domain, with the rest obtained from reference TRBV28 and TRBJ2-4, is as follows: DVKVTQSSRYLVKRTGEKVFLECVQDMDHENMFWYRQDPGLGLRLIYFSYDVKMKEKGDIPEGYSVSREKKERFSLILESASTNQTSMYLCASSLLRGVTKNIQYFGAGTRLSVL.

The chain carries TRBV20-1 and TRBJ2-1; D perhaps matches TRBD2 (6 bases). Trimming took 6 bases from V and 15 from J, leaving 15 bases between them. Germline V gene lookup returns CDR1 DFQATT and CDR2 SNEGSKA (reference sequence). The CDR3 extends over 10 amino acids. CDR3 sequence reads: CSAAGRSTFF. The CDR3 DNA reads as TGCAGTGCCGCGGGGAGATCGACGTTCTTC.

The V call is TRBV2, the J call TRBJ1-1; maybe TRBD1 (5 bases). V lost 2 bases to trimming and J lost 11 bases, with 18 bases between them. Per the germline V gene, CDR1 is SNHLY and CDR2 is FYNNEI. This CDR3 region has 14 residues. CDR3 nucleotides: TGTGCCAGCAGTGAAATTAGGTCGTGGGGGGTGGCTTTCTTT. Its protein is CASSEIRSWGVAFF.

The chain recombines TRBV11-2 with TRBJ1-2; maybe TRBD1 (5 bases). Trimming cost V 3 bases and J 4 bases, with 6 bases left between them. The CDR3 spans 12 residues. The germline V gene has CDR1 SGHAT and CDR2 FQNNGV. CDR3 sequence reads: CASSFQGYGYTF. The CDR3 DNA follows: TGTGCCAGCAGCTTTCAGGGCTATGGCTACACCTTC.

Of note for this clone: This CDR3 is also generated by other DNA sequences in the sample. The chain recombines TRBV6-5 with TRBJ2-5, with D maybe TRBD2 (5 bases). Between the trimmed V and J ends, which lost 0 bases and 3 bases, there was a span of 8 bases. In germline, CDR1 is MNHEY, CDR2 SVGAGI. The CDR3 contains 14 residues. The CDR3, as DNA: TGTGCCAGCAGTTACTCGAGAGGGAAAGAGACCCAGTACTTC. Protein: CASSYSRGKETQYF.

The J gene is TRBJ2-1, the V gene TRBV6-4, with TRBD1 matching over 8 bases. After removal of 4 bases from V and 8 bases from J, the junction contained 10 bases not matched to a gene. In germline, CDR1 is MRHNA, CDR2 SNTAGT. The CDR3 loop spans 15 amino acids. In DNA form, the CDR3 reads TGTGCCAGCAGTGGCGGGACAGGTGGCCGCCATGAGCAGTTCTTC. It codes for CASSGGTGGRHEQFF.

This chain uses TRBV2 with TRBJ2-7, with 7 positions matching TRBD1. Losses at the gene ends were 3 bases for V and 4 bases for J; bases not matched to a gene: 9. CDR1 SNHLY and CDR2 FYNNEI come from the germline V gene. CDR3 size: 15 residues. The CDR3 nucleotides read TGTGCCAGCAGTGAGGGTAGGGGGCGTATTTACGAGCAGTACTTC. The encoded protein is CASSEGRGRIYEQYF. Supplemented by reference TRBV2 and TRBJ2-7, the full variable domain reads EPEVTQTPSHQVTQMGQEVILRCVPISNHLYFYWYRQILGQKVEFLVSFYNNEISEKSEIFDDQFSVERPDGSNFTLKIRSTKLEDSAMYFCASSEGRGRIYEQYFGPGTRLTVT.

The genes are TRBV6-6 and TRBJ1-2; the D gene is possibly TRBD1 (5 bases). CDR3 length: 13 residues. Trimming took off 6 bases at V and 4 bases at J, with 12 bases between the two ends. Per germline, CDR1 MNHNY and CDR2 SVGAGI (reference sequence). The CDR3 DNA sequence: TGTGCCAGCAGCCAGGGTTCTGTCTATGGCTACACCTTC. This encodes CASSQGSVYGYTF.

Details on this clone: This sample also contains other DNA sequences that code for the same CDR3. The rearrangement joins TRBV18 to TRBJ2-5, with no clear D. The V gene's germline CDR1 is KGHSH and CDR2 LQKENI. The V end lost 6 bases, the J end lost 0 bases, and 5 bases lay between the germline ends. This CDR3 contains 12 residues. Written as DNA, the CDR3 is TGTGCCAGCTCGCAGAACCAAGAGACCCAGTACTTC. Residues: CASSQNQETQYF.

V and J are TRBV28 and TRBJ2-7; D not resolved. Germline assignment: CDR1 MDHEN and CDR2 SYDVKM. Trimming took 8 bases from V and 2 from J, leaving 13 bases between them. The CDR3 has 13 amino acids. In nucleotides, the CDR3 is TGTGCCAGCCAAAGAGGAATCACCTACGAGCAGTACTTC. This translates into CASQRGITYEQYF.

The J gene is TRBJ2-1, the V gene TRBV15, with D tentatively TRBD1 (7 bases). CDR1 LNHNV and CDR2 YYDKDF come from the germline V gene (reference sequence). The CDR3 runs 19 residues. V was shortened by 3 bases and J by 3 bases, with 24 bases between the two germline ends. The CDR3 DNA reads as TGTGCCACCAGCAGGGACTACTACAGGGGAATGGTTGGCTACAATGAGCAGTTCTTC. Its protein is CATSRDYYRGMVGYNEQFF.

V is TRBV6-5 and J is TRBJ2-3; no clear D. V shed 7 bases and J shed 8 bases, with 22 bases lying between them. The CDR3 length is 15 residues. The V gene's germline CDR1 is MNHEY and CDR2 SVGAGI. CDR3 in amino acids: CASMLGILATSTQYF. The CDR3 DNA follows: TGTGCCAGCATGTTGGGGATCCTGGCCACAAGTACGCAGTATTTT.

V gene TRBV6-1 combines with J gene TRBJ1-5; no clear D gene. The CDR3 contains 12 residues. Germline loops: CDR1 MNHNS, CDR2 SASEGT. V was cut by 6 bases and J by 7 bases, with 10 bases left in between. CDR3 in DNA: TGTGCCAGCAGCGCAGCGCGGCAGCCCCAGCATTTT. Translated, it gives CASSAARQPQHF.

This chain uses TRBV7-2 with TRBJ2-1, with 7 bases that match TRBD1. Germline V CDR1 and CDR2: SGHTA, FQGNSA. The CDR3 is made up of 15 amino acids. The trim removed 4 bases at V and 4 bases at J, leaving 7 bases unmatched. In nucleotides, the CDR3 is TGTGCCAGCAGCTCCTCAGGGGGTGGGTACAATGAGCAGTTCTTC. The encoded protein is CASSSSGGGYNEQFF. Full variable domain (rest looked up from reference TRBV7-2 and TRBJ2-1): GAGVSQSPSNKVTEKGKDVELRCDPISGHTALYWYRQSLGQGLEFLIYFQGNSAPDKSGLPSDRFSAERTGGSVSTLTIQRTQQEDSAVYLCASSSSGGGYNEQFFGPGTRLTVL.

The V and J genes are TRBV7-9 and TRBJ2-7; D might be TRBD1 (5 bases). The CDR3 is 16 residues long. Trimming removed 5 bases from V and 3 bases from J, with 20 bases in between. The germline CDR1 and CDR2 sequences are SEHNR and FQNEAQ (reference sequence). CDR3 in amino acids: CASSTTLFGAFYEQYF. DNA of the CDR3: TGTGCCAGCAGCACTACTCTTTTTGGGGCTTTCTACGAGCAGTACTTC.

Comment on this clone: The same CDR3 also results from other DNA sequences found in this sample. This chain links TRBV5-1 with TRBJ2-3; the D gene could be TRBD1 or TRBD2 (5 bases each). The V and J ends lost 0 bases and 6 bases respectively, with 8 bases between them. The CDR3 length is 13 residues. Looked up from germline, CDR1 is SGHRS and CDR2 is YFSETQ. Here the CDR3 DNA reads TGCGCCAGCAGCTTGGGAGGGGCGGATACGCAGTATTTT. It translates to CASSLGGADTQYF.

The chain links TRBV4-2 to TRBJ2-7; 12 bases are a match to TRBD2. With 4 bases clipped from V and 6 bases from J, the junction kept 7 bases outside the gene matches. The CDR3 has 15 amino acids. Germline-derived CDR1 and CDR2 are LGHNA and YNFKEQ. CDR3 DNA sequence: TGTGCCAGCAGCCCCCTAGCGGGAGGGCGATTCGAGCAGTACTTC. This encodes CASSPLAGGRFEQYF.

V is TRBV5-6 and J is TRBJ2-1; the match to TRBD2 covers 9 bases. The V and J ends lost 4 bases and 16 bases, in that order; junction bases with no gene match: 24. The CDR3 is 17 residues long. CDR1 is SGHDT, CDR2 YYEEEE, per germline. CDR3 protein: CASSIRVGVAGEKMGFF. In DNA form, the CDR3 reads TGTGCCAGCAGCATTCGCGTTGGGGTAGCGGGAGAGAAAATGGGTTTCTTC.

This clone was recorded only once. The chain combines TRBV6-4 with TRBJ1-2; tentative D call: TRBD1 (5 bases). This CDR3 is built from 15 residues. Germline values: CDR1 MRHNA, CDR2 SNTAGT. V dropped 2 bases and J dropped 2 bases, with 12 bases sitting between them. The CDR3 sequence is CASSDDRRGNYGYTF. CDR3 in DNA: TGTGCCAGCAGTGACGACCGCCGGGGGAACTATGGCTACACCTTC.

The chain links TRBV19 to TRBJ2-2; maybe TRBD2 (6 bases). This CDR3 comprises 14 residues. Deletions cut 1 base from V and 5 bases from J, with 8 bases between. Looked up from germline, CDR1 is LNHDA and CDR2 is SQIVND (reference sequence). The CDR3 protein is CASSIAGLTGELFF. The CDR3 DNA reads TGTGCCAGTAGTATAGCCGGACTAACCGGGGAGCTGTTTTTT.

For the CDR3, the DNA is TGTGCCAGCAGCTTAGCGGACAGCGGGAGCTCTCCCTACGAGCAGTACTTC. Residues: CASSLADSGSSPYEQYF. The J gene is TRBJ2-7, the V gene TRBV7-2; TRBD2 matches 8 bases. CDR1 is SGHTA, CDR2 FQGNSA, per germline. This CDR3 is 17 amino acids long. V shed 0 bases and J 2 bases; nucleotides not matched to a gene: 9.

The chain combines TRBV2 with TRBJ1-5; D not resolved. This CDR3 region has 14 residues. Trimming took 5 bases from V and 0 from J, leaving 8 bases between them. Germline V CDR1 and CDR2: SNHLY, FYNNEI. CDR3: CASSKSYSNQPQHF. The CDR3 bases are TGTGCCAGCAGTAAGAGCTATAGCAATCAGCCCCAGCATTTT.

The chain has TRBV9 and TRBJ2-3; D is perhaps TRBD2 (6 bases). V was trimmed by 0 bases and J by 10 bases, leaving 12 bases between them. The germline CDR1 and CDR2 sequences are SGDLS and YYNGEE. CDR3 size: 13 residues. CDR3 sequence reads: CASSVGWGGAQYF. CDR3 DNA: TGTGCCAGCAGCGTAGGGTGGGGAGGTGCGCAGTATTTT.

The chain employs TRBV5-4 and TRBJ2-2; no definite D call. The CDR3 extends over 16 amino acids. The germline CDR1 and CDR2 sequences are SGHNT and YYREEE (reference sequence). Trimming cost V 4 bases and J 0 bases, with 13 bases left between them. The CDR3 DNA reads TGTGCCAGCAGCGTGCTTGGAACCCCGAACACCGGGGAGCTGTTTTTT. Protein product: CASSVLGTPNTGELFF.